Presented here are 22 T cell receptor beta chains from one specimen sequenced in a study of blood T cells in healthy people across ages. Combining a sample-barcoded 5' primer with a J-beta primer mix, a second PCR ran for about 7 to 11 cycles. Via MiXCR, TCRdb re-called the 5' RACE reads, giving one row per CDR3 protein. This table holds around 900,000 distinct CDR3 sequences, about 30% found once. Sequencing was carried out using blood. The receptors come from a woman at least 80 years old in good health.

The rearrangement links TRBV6-2 or TRBV6-3 to TRBJ1-1; no clear D gene. From germline, CDR1 is MNHEY and CDR2 SVGEGT. V lost 5 bases to trimming and J lost 0 bases, with 10 bases between them. CDR3 size: 14 residues. The CDR3 protein is CASSKRPLNTEAFF. Written as DNA, the CDR3 is TGTGCCAGCAGTAAACGACCCCTGAACACTGAAGCTTTCTTT.

In its sample, this clonotype was seen a few times. The CDR3 DNA reads as TGCGCCAGCAGCCAAGTGGTGGGACCGAGCAATGAAAAACTGTTTTTT. Its translation: CASSQVVGPSNEKLFF. The rearrangement joins TRBV4-1 to TRBJ1-4; TRBD1 might be the D (5 bases). There are 16 residues in the CDR3. Germline V gene sequence: CDR1 MGHRA, CDR2 YSYEKL. Trimming took off 1 base at V and 5 bases at J, with 14 bases between the two ends.

This clonotype was seen more than once but under ten times. A much larger clone sits a single nucleotide away, making a read error possible. The CDR3 bases are TGCAGTGCCGTCAATATCCTAGCGGGGGTGGATGAGCAGTACTTC. Translated: CSAVNILAGVDEQYF. V usage is TRBV20-1 and J usage is TRBJ2-5; 10 bases fit TRBD2. This CDR3 is 15 amino acids long. Germline V gene sequence: CDR1 DFQATT, CDR2 SNEGSKA (reference sequence). V lost 6 bases to trimming and J lost 11 bases; unmatched junction nucleotides: 18.

The chain links TRBV5-1 to TRBJ2-1; TRBD1 matches 7 bases. Trimming removed 0 bases from V and 13 bases from J; junction bases left unmatched: 13. The V gene's germline CDR1 is SGHRS and CDR2 YFSETQ. The CDR3 contains 15 residues. This CDR3 is CASSLADRSQETQFF. The CDR3 coding sequence is TGCGCCAGCAGCTTGGCGGACAGGAGCCAAGAGACCCAGTTCTTC. The whole variable domain, filled in from reference TRBV5-1 and TRBJ2-1, reads KAGVTQTPRYLIKTRGQQVTLSCSPISGHRSVSWYQQTPGQGLQFLFEYFSETQRNKGNFPGRFSGRQFSNSRSEMNVSTLELGDSALYLCASSLADRSQETQFFGPGTRLTVL.

The J gene is TRBJ1-2, the V gene TRBV7-9, with D maybe TRBD1 (6 bases). V was pared by 3 bases and J by 4 bases, with 18 bases between. This CDR3 spans 16 amino acids. Per the germline V gene, CDR1 is SEHNR and CDR2 is FQNEAQ (reference sequence). The chain's CDR3 is CASSFAGGSPLYGYTF. In DNA form, the CDR3 reads TGTGCCAGCAGCTTCGCCGGGGGCTCCCCTCTCTATGGCTACACCTTC. The full variable domain, with the rest looked up from reference TRBV7-9 and TRBJ1-2, is DTGVSQNPRHKITKRGQNVTFRCDPISEHNRLYWYRQTLGQGPEFLTYFQNEAQLEKSRLLSDRFSAERPKGSFSTLEIQRTEQGDSAMYLCASSFAGGSPLYGYTFGSGTRLTVV.

Remarks on this clonotype: A single base separates this from a much larger clone, so it may be a read error. This chain uses TRBV7-9 with TRBJ2-5, with unresolved D. The CDR3 consists of 15 residues. Germline CDR1 and CDR2: SEHNR and FQNEAQ (reference sequence). Trimming stripped 5 bases from V and 11 bases from J, with 24 bases between. CDR3 residues: CASSTPGFPRNEQYF. For the CDR3, the DNA is TGTGCCAGCAGCACGCCGGGCTTCCCCAGGAATGAGCAGTACTTC.

There are many counts of this clonotype. The chain employs TRBV5-1 and TRBJ2-1; tentatively, D is TRBD1 or TRBD2 (5 bases each). CDR1 is SGHRS, CDR2 YFSETQ, per germline. The CDR3 has 13 amino acids. V was trimmed by 1 base and J by 9 bases, leaving 11 bases between them. As DNA, the CDR3 is TGCGCCAGCAGCTTGACTCGGGGCGGTGAGCAGTTCTTC. Its translation: CASSLTRGGEQFF. The variable domain in full, completed from reference TRBV5-1 and TRBJ2-1, reads KAGVTQTPRYLIKTRGQQVTLSCSPISGHRSVSWYQQTPGQGLQFLFEYFSETQRNKGNFPGRFSGRQFSNSRSEMNVSTLELGDSALYLCASSLTRGGEQFFGPGTRLTVL.

The table lists this clonotype with many counts. The V call is TRBV20-1, the J call TRBJ2-5, with D perhaps matching TRBD2 (5 bases). The CDR3 contains 14 residues. The germline V gene encodes CDR1 DFQATT and CDR2 SNEGSKA (reference sequence). Trimming stripped 6 bases from V and 3 bases from J, with 17 bases between. Here the CDR3 reads CSADRTGKKETQYF. The CDR3 coding sequence is TGCAGTGCGGATCGGACTGGAAAAAAAGAGACCCAGTACTTC.

This clonotype was recorded at least ten times. The chain employs TRBV6-2 or TRBV6-3 and TRBJ1-6; 7 bases are shared with TRBD1. CDR3 length equals 16 residues. The V gene's germline CDR1 is MNHEY and CDR2 SVGEGT. After removal of 1 base from V and 7 bases from J, the junction contained 7 bases not matched to a gene. The CDR3 loop reads CASSYYDRARNSPLHF. Here the CDR3 DNA reads TGTGCCAGCAGTTACTACGACAGGGCCCGCAATTCACCCCTCCACTTT.

On this clonotype: One end of the junction varies from germline; a read error may be responsible. This sequence joins TRBV6-5 and TRBJ1-5, with D uncertain. The CDR3 has 16 amino acids. Germline values: CDR1 MNHEY, CDR2 SVGAGI. Here the CDR3 DNA reads TGTGCCGGCAGTCCGAATGTCGGACGGGTAAATCAGCCCCAGCATTTT. It yields the protein CAGSPNVGRVNQPQHF.

This clonotype was detected only a few times. The J gene is TRBJ1-2, the V gene TRBV7-2; D unclear. CDR1 is SGHTA, CDR2 FQGNSA, per germline. The CDR3 spans 17 residues. Trimming stripped 5 bases from V and 1 base from J, with 20 bases between. CDR3 sequence reads: CASSQILTGPSNYGYTF. Here the CDR3 DNA reads TGTGCCAGCAGCCAAATCCTGACGGGCCCCAGTAACTATGGCTACACCTTC.

This clonotype was found many times. The chain combines TRBV5-1 with TRBJ2-1, with a possible D match to TRBD1 (5 bases). CDR3 length equals 13 residues. Germline V gene data show CDR1 as SGHRS and CDR2 as YFSETQ. V was clipped by 3 bases and J by 2 bases, with 6 bases between them. Here the CDR3 reads CASSSDTYNEQFF. CDR3 DNA: TGCGCCAGCAGCTCGGACACCTACAATGAGCAGTTCTTC.

The V and J genes are TRBV3-1 and TRBJ1-1; the D gene is possibly TRBD1 (5 bases). This CDR3 has 13 amino acids. Trimming removed 1 base from V and 7 bases from J, with 10 bases in between. Germline loops: CDR1 LGHDT, CDR2 YNNKEL (reference sequence). The CDR3 DNA reads as TGTGCCAGCAGCCAAGTTGGGGGGGATGAAGCTTTCTTT. Translation gives CASSQVGGDEAFF.

This clonotype was picked up a small number of times. A clone one base away is much larger, so this may be a read error. The V gene is TRBV7-6, the J gene TRBJ2-5; 7 bases agree with TRBD2. V shed 8 bases, J shed 4 bases, and the junction held 13 bases outside the gene matches. CDR1 SGHVS and CDR2 FNYEAQ come from the germline V gene. The CDR3 loop spans 15 amino acids. The CDR3: CASARLAEVLETQYF. The CDR3 nucleotides read TGTGCCAGCGCGAGGCTAGCGGAGGTCCTAGAGACCCAGTACTTC.

The CDR3 is CASSVEGGGMATNEKLFF. CDR3 DNA sequence: TGTGCCAGCAGCGTAGAGGGGGGAGGTATGGCGACTAATGAAAAACTGTTTTTT. V usage is TRBV9 and J usage is TRBJ1-4; possible D gene TRBD1, 6 bases. V shed 0 bases and J shed 2 bases, with 17 bases lying between them. The CDR3 has 18 amino acids. Germline loops: CDR1 SGDLS, CDR2 YYNGEE.

This clonotype was detected many times. The rearrangement joins TRBV20-1 to TRBJ2-4, with 7 nucleotides matching TRBD1. Germline-derived CDR1 and CDR2 are DFQATT and SNEGSKA (reference sequence). CDR3 size: 15 residues. With 4 bases clipped from V and 4 bases from J, the junction kept 10 bases outside the gene matches. CDR3 region: CSAIIQGSRKNIQYF. The CDR3 DNA is TGCAGTGCTATAATACAGGGGTCTCGGAAAAACATTCAGTACTTC.

The chain is built from TRBV5-6 and TRBJ1-5, with no clear D. The V end lost 0 bases, the J end lost 5 bases, and 15 bases lay between the germline ends. CDR1 and CDR2 (germline): SGHDT, YYEEEE. The CDR3 contains 16 residues. The CDR3 bases are TGTGCCAGCAGCTTGGGCCGGCGGCAACGCGATCAGCCCCAGCATTTT. Encoded protein: CASSLGRRQRDQPQHF.

This clonotype was recorded at least ten times. The gene calls are TRBV5-1 and TRBJ2-3; 9 nucleotides match TRBD1. Germline values: CDR1 SGHRS, CDR2 YFSETQ. This CDR3 comprises 13 residues. J gave up 5 bases and V 4 bases, and 2 bases lay outside the gene matches. In nucleotides, the CDR3 is TGCGCCAGCAGCACGGACAGGGGAGATACGCAGTATTTT. Amino acids: CASSTDRGDTQYF.

The rearrangement links TRBV5-1 to TRBJ1-2, with D tentatively TRBD1 (5 bases). The V end was cut by 4 bases, the J end by 5 bases, with 18 bases between. CDR1 SGHRS and CDR2 YFSETQ come from the germline V gene. The CDR3 has 15 residues. This CDR3 is CASSLGGAGGYGYTF. For the CDR3, the DNA is TGCGCCAGCAGCCTGGGAGGCGCGGGGGGTTATGGCTACACCTTC.

The chain joins TRBV20-1 to TRBJ2-7, with 8 bases matching TRBD2. Germline V gene data show CDR1 as DFQATT and CDR2 as SNEGSKA (reference sequence). The CDR3 spans 14 residues. Losses at the gene ends were 0 bases for V and 2 bases for J; bases not matched to a gene: 3. The CDR3 loop is CSARDGGGTYEQYF. CDR3 sequence (DNA): TGCAGTGCTAGAGACGGGGGGGGGACCTACGAGCAGTACTTC.

Note on this clonotype: A much larger clone differs by one base, so this may be a read error. The gene calls are TRBV7-9 and TRBJ2-7; 9 nucleotides align to TRBD1. Germline values: CDR1 SEHNR, CDR2 FQNEAQ (reference sequence). This CDR3 is 17 amino acids long. With V trimmed by 5 bases and J by 7 bases, 18 bases remained unmatched. The CDR3 DNA sequence: TGTGCCAGCAGCGATATTCCCGGACAGGGGCGCGTCAATGAGCAGTACTTC. Its translation is CASSDIPGQGRVNEQYF.

This clonotype was observed many times. The chain combines TRBV7-2 with TRBJ2-3, with D possibly being TRBD2 (6 bases). The length of the CDR3 is 14 residues. Germline V lookup: CDR1 SGHTA, CDR2 FQGNSA. V was pared by 5 bases and J by 0 bases, with 9 bases between. DNA for the CDR3: TGTGCCAGCAGCCCGGGGGTTAGCACAGATACGCAGTATTTT. Protein: CASSPGVSTDTQYF.